This T cell receptor beta chain is from a study of shared clonotypes between healthy human individuals. General observations from the study: What naive subsets generally showed was a larger estimated richness than memory subsets showed.

Method: immunoSEQ multiplex PCR; TCRdb's copy keeps in-frame clones and lacks some. The sample includes 2.3 million or so clones, 80% to 95% seen only once; the top ten take approximately 0.4%. Remarks on this clone: Its antigen remains unidentified.

The CD4+ fraction was divided into a CD45RA+ naive subset and a CD45RA-negative memory subset. The sequenced material came from naive CD4+ T cells from PBMCs. As for subset: CD45RA+ positively selected. The sequence was collected from a young man in good health. Some clones in this sample may be carry-over from other donors' samples.

The CDR3 nucleotides are TGTGCCAGTAGTATAGTTACCGGGAACACTGAAGCTTTCTTT. Encoded protein: CASSIVTGNTEAFF. The chain uses TRBV19 and TRBJ1-1, with no clear D. CDR1 and CDR2 from the germline V gene are LNHDA and SQIVND (reference sequence). The V end was cut by 1 base, the J end by 1 base, with 7 bases between. CDR3 length: 14 amino acids.